This T cell receptor (beta chain) was obtained from a study of shared clonotypes between healthy human individuals. A split of CD4+ cells into CD45RA+ naive and CD45RA-negative memory subsets was performed. Regarding the study as a whole: Exclusively blood specimens were collected; tissue repertoires likely differ.

Using immunoSEQ multiplex PCR, the repertoire was profiled, and TCRdb retains in-frame clones only, with some absent. The sample lists around 340,000 clones, around 67% occurring once. From germline, CDR1 is SGHNT and CDR2 YYREEE (reference sequence). The CDR3 is 13 residues long. Trimming took 5 bases from V and 3 from J, leaving 9 bases between them. As for this clone: The antigen remains unidentified.

This receptor was identified in a man younger than 45 in good health. The gene calls are TRBV5-4 and TRBJ1-5; D unclear. The specimen sequenced was memory CD4+ T cells sorted from blood. Sample subset: CD45RA-negative fraction. The CDR3 region has the DNA TGTGCCAGCAGTTCAGACCCCAATCAGCCCCAGCATTTT. Its translation: CASSSDPNQPQHF. The variable domain in full, with the rest retrieved from reference TRBV5-4 and TRBJ1-5, is ETGVTQSPTHLIKTRGQQVTLRCSSQSGHNTVSWYQQALGQGPQFIFQYYREEENGRGNFPPRFSGLQFPNYSSELNVNALELDDSALYLCASSSDPNQPQHFGDGTRLSIL.